This T cell receptor beta chain was sequenced during a study of T cells after yellow fever vaccination (dated by TCRdb to the late 2010s). Regarding the complete study: The SMART-Seq v4 Ultra Low Input RNA kit was used to prepare libraries from fractions with low cell numbers. Bulk TCR alpha and beta repertoires were sequenced longitudinally to track T-cell clones before and after primary and booster YFV17D yellow fever vaccination. Two healthy male donors made up the cohort, one aged 18 to 30 years and the other aged 30 to 40 years. Blood samples were taken at several timepoints before and after primary and secondary immunization, and bulk PBMC replicates and cell subsets were isolated. General findings and caveats noted by the study authors: Because only a couple of donors were included in the study, the extent to which the findings can be generalized is limited. A small share of clonotypes was detected in both CD4 and CD8 compartments, with the overlap likely arising from convergent recombination. Most clones expanded after primary vaccination were re-detected after the booster (almost 97% of CD4 and around nine tenths of CD8), suggesting broad memory maintenance. Compared with the primary T-cell response, the secondary T-cell response was faster but weaker, reaching its peak on day 5 rather than on day 15. Computational filtering was required because FACS-sorted repertoires could contain abundant contaminating clonotypes from the bulk population.

Sequenced on an Illumina NovaSeq 6000. TCR cDNA was synthesized by 5'RACE template switching, which introduced a universal primer site and unique molecular identifiers. cDNA synthesis was primed from both the TCR alpha and TCR beta constant segments. Libraries were amplified in two PCR steps, with sample barcodes and sequencing adapters added in the second step. Sequencing of libraries was done on Illumina HiSeq 2500 (2x100 bp) or NovaSeq (2x150 bp). The published analysis was carried out like this. MIGEC was used to demultiplex reads and collapse the reads into UMI consensus sequences, and MiXCR was used for V(D)J alignment. Vaccine-responding clonotypes were identified with edgeR using replicate PBMC samples, with FDR below 0.01 and a log2 fold change above 5 up to day 15 being required. Each bulk clonotype received a CD4 or CD8 identity based on whether the sequenced CD4 or CD8 repertoire contained that clonotype at higher abundance. TCRdb trimmed public reads at Q25 via fastp, called clones via MiXCR and kept in-frame beta chains. When rows share a CDR3 protein, they turn into one entry using the most common DNA and genes. The V and J calls were determined by TCRdb, not by the authors. The sample data list some 320,000 distinct CDR3 sequences, and roughly a tenth of these were observed just once. The ten largest clones take up about 3% of the sample.

This clonotype was recorded a few times. Its antigen is still unknown. Base quality data are lacking; no much larger clone is found one base away. This specimen's treatment or condition label, per the study, means: live attenuated yellow fever vaccine strain. A standard Ficoll-Paque protocol was used to isolate PBMCs from peripheral blood. Dynabeads CD4 and CD8 positive selection kits were used to isolate CD4 and CD8 T-cell fractions. RNA was extracted with TriZol from bulk PBMCs, CD4 and CD8 fractions, and dextramer-positive and dextramer-negative fractions. Per the germline V gene (reference sequence), LNHDA is the CDR1 and SQIVND is the CDR2. Counted from cysteine to phenylalanine, this CDR3 has 16 amino acids. Kept here is only the CDR3 DNA, which spans 48 bases and is read in frame from base 1. Trimming leaves V shorter by 4 bases and J shorter by 5 bases, with the junction holding 10 bases beyond the gene matches.

This chain is built from TRBV19 and TRBJ1-1, with 10 bases in between that match TRBD1. The specimen comprised CD4+ T cells sorted from PBMCs, sampled 45 days after the yellow fever booster vaccination. The TCR was taken from a man between 18 and 29 years old who received the YFV17D yellow fever vaccine. The DNA sequence is TGTGCCAGTAGTACCTTCGACAGGGGGCGTGGGACTGAAGCTTTCTTT. It translates as CASSTFDRGRGTEAFF.